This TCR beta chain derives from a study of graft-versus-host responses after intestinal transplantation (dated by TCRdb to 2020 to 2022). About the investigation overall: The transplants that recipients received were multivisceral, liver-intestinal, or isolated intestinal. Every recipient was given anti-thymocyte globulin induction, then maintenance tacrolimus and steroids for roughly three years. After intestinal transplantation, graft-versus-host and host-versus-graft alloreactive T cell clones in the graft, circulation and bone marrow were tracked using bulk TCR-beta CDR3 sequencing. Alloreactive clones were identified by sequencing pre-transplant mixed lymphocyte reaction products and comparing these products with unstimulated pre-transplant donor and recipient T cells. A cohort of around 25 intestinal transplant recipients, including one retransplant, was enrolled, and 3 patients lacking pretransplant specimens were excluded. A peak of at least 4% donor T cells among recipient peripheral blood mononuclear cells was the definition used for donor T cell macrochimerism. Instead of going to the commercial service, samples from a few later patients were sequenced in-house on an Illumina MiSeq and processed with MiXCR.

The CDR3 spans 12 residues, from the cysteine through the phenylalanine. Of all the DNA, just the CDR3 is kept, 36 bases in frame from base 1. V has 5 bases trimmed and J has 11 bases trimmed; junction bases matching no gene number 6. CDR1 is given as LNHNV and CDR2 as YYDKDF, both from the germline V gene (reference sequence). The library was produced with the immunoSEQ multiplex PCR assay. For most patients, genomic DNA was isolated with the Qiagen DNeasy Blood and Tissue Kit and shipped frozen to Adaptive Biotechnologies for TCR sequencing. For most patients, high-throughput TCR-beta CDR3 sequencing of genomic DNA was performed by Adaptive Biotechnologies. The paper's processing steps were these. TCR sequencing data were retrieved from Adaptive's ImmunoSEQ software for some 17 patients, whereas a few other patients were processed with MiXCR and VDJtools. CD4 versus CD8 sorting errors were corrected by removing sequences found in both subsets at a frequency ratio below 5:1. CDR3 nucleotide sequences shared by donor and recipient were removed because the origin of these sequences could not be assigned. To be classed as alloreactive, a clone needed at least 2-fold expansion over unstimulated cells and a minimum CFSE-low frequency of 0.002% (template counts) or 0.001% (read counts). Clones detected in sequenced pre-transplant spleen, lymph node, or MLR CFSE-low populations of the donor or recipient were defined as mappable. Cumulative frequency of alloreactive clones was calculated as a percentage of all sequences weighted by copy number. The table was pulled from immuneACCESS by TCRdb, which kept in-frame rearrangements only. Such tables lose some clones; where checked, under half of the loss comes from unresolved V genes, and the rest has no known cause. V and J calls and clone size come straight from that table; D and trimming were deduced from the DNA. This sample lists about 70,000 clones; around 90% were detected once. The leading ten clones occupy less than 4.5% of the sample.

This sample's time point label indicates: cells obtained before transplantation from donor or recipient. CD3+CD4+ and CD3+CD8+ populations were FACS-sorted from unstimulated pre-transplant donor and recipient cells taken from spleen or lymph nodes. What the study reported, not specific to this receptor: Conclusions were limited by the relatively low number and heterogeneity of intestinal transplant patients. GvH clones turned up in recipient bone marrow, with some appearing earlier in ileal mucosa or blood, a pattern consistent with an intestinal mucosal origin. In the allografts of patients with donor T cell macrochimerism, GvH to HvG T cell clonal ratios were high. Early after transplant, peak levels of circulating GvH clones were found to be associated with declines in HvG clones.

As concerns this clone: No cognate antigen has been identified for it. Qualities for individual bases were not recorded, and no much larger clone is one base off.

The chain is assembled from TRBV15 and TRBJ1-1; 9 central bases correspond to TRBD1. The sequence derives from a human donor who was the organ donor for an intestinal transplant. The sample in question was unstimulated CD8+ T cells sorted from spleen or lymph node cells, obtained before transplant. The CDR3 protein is CATSGQGMRAFF. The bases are TGTGCCACCAGCGGACAGGGGATGCGGGCTTTCTTT.